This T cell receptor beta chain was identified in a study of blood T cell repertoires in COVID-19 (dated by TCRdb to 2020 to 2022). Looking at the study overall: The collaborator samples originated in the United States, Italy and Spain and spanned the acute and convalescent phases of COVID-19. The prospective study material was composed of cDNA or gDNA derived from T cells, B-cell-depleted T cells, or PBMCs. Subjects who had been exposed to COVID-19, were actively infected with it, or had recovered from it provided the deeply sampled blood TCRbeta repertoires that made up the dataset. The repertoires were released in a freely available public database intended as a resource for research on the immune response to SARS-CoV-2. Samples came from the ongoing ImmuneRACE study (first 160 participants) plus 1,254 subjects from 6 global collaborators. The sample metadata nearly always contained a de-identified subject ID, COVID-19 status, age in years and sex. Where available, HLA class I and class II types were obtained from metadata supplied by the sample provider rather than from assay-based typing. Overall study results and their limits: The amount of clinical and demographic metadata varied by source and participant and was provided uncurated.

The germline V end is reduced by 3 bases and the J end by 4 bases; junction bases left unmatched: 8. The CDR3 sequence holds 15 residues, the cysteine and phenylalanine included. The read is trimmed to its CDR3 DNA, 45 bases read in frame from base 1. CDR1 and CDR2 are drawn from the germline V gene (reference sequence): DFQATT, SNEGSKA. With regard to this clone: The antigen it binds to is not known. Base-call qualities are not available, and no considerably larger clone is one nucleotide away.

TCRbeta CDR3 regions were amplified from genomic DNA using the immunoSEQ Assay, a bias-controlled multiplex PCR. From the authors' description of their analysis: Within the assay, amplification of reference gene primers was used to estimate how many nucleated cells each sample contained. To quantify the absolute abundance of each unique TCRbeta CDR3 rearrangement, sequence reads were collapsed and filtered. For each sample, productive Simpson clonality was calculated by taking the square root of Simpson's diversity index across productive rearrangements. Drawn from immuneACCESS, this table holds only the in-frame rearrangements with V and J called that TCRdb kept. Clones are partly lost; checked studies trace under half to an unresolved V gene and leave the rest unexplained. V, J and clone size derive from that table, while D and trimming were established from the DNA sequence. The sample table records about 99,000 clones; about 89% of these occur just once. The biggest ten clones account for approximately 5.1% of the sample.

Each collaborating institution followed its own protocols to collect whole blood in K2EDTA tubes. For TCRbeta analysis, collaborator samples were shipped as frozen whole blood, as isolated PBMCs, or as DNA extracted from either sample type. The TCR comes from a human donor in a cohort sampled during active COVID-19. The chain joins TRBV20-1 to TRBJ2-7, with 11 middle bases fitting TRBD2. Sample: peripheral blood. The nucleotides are TGCAGTGCTAGTAATAGCGGGAGGGCCCTTTACGAGCAGTACTTC. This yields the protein CSASNSGRALYEQYF.